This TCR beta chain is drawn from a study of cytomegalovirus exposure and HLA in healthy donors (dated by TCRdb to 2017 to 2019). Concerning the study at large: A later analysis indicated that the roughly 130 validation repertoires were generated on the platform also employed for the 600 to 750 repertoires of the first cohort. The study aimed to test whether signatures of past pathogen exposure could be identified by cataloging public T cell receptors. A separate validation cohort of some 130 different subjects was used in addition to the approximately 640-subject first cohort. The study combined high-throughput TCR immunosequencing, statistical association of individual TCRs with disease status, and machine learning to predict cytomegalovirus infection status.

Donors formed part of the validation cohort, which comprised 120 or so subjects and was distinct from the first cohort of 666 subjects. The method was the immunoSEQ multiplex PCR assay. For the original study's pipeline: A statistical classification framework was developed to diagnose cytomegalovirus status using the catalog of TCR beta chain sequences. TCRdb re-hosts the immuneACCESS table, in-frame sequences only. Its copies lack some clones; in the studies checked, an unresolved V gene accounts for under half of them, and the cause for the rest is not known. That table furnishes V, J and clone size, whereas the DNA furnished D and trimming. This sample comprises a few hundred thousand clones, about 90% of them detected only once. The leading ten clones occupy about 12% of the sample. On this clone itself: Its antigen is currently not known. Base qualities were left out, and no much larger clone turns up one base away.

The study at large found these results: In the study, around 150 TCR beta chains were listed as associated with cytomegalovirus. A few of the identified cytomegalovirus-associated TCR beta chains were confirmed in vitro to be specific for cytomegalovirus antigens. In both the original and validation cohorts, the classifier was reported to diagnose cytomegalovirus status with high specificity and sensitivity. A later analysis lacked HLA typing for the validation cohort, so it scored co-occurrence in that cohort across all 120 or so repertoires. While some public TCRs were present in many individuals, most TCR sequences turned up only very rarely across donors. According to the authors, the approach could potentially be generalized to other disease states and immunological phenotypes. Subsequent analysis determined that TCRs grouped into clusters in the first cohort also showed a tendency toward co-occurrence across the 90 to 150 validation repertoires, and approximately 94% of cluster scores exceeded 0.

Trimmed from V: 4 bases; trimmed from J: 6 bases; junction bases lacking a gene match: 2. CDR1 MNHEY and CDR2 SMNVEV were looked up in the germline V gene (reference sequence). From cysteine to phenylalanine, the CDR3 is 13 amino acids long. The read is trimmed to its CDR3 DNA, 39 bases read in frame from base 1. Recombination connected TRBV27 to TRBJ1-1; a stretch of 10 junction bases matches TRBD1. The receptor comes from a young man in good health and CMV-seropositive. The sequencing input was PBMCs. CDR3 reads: CASSWDRGSEAFF. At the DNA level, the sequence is TGTGCCAGCAGTTGGGACAGGGGTTCTGAAGCTTTCTTT.